This TCR beta chain emerged from a study of CD8 T cells in ankylosing spondylitis. Study results and limitations: CD8+ cells made up the disease-linked clones, which were relatively rare in peripheral blood.

TCRdb re-called the 5' RACE reads with MiXCR, one entry per CDR3 protein. The sample has 200,000 or so distinct CDR3 sequences, around 13% seen once. This clonotype was seen many times. The antigen remains undetermined. This CDR3 has 11 residues. With 5 bases removed from V and 1 base from J, the gap between germline ends came to 5 bases. Per the germline V gene, CDR1 is SQVTM and CDR2 is ANQGSEA. The TCR sequence derives from a female donor with ankylosing spondylitis or in good health (not recorded which). The sequenced material came from blood, either unsorted or a sorted T cell fraction (not recorded which). V gene TRBV29-1 combines with J gene TRBJ1-1; D not certain. The CDR3 reads CSVSGNTEAFF. CDR3 bases: TGCAGCGTTAGCGGGAACACTGAAGCTTTCTTT. The full variable domain, its missing parts supplied by reference TRBV29-1 and TRBJ1-1, is SAVISQKPSRDICQRGTSLTIQCQVDSQVTMMFWYRQQPGQSLTLIATANQGSEATYESGFVIDKFPISRPNLTFSTLTVSNMSPEDSSIYLCSVSGNTEAFFGQGTRLTVV.